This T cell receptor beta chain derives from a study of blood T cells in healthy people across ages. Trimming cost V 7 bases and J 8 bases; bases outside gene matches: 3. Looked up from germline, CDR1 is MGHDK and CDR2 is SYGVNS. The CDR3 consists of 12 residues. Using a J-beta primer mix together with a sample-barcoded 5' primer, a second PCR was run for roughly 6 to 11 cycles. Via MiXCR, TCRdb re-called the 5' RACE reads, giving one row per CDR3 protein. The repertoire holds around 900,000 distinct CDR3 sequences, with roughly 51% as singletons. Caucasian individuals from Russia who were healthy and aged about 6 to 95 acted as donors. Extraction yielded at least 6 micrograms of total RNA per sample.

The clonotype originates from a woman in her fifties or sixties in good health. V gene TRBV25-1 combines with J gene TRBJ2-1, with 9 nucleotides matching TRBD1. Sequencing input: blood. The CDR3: CASTRQGDEQFF. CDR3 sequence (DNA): TGTGCCAGCACCAGACAGGGGGATGAGCAGTTCTTC.